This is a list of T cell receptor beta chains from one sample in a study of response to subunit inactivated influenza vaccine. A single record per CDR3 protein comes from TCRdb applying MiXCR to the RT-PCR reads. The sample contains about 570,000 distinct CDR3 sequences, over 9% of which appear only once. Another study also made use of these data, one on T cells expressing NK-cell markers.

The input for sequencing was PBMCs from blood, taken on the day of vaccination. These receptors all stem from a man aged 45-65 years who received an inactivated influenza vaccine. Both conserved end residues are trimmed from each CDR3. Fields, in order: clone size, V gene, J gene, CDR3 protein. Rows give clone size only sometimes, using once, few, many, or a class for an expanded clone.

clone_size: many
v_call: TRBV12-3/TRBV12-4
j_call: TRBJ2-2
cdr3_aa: ASSEGDRANTGELF

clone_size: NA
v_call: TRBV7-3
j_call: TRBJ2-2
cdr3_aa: ASSPGLHTGELF

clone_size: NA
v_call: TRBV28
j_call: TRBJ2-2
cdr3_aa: ASRNGQGLSTGELF

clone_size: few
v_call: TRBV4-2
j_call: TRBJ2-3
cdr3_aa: ASSQGSGNTDTQY

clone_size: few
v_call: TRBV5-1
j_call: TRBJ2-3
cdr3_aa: ASSPGQASNTQY

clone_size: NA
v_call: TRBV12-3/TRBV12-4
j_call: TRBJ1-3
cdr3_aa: ASSPGTGAGNTIY

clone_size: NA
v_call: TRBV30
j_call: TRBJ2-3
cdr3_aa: AWSGIRLAGFSTDTQY

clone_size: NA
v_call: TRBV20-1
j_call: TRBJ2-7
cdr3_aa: SAREIDGGPSSYEQY

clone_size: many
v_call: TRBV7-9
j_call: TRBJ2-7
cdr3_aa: ASSLYNSRPSSYEQY

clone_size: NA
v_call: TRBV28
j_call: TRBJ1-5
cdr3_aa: ASSFLGQRNQPQH

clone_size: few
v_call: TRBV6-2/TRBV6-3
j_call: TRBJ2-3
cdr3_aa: ASSTGGTPDTQY

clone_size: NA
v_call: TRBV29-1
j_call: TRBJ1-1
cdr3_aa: SIRTVMNTEAF

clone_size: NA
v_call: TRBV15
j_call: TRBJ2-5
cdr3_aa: ATSRDTETQY

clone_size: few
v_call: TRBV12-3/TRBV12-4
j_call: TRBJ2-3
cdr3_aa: ASRYRGLADTQY

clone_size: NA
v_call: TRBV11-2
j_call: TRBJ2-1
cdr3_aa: ASSPGQRVNNEQF

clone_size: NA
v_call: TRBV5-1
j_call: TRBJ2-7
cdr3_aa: ASSFDTPRDKQY

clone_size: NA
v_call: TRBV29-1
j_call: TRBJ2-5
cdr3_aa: SVGGVRDRGGPQETQY

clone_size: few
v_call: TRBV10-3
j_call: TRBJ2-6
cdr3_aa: AISSEAGGPGGANVLT

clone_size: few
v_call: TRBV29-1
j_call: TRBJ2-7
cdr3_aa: SVEDRTTNRGQPGVEQY

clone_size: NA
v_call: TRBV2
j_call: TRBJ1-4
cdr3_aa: ASGSGQGNEKLF

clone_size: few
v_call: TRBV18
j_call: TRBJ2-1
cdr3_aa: ASSPPVVIEQF

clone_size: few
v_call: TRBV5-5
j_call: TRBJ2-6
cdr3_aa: ASSLLVNSGANVLT

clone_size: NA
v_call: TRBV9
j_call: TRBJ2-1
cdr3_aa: ASSGTGTSGHNEQF

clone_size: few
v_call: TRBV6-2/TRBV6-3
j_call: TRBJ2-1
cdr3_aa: ASRTGTRGKGVH

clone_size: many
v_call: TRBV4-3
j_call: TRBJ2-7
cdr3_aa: ASSLENTNEQY

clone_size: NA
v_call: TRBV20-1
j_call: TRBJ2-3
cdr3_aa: SASLAGVRADTQY

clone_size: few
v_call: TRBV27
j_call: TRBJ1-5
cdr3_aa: ASSSVNQPQH

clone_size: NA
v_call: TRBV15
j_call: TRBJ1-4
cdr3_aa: ATSRRVATNEKLF

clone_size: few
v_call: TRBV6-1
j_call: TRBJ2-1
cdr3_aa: ASSPTSTHNEQF

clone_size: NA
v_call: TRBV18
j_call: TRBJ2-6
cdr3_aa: ASSSPFSGANVLT

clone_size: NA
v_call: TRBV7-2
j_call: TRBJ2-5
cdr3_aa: ASSLALLQGARETQY